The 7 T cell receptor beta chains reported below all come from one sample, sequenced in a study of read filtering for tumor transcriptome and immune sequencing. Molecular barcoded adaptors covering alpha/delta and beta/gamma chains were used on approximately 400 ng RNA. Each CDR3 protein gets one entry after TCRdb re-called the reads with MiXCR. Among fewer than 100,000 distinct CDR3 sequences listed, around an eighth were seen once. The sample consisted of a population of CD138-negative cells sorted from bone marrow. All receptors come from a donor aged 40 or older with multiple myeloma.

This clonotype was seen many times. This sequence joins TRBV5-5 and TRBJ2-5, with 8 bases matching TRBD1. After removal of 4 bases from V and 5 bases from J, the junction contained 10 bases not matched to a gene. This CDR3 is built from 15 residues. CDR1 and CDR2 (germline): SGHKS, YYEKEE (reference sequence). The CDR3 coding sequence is TGTGCCAGCAGCACATCAATGGACAGGGTTGAGACCCAGTACTTC. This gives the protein CASSTSMDRVETQYF.

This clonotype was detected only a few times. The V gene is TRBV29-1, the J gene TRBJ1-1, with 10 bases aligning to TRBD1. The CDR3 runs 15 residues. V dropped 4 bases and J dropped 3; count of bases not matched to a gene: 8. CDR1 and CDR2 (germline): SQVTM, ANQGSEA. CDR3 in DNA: TGCAGCGTTGTATCCGGGACAGGGGTATACACTGAAGCTTTCTTT. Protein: CSVVSGTGVYTEAFF.

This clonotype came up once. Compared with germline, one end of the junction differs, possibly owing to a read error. The CDR3 is CASSSQAWGSYNEQFF. The CDR3 region has the DNA TGTGCCAGCAGCTCACAGGCCTGGGGTTCCTACAATGAGCAGTTCTTT. The V gene is TRBV11-2, the J gene TRBJ2-1; a possible D gene is TRBD1 (5 bases). Germline-derived CDR1 and CDR2 are SGHAT and FQNNGV. This CDR3 is 16 amino acids long.

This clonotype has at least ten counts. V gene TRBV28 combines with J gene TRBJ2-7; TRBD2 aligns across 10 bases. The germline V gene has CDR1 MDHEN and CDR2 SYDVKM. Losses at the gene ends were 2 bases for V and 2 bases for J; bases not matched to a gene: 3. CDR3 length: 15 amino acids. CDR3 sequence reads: CASSLGLAATYEQYF. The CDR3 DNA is TGTGCCAGCAGTTTAGGACTAGCGGCAACCTACGAGCAGTACTTC.

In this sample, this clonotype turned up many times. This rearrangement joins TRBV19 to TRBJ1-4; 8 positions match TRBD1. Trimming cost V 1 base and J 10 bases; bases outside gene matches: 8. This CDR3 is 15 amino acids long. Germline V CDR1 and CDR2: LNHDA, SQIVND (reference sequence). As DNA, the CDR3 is TGTGCCAGTAGTATAGGTGTCGACAGGGGAGGAAAACTGTTTTTT. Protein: CASSIGVDRGGKLFF.

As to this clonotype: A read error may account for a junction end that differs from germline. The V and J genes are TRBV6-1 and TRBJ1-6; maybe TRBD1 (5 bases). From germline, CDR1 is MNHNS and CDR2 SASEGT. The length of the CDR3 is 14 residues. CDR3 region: CASSELGGGSLLHF. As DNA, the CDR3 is TGTGCCAGCAGTGAACTCGGGGGTGGTTCACTCCTCCACTTT.

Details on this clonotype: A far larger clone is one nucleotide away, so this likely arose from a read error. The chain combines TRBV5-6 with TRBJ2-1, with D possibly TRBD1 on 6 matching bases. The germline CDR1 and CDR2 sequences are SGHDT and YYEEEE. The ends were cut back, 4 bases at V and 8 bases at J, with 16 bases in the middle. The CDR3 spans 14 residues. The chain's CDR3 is CASSPERQADEQFF. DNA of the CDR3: TGTGCCAGCAGCCCTGAAAGACAGGCGGATGAGCAGTTCTTC.